A selection of T cell receptor beta chains follows, all from one sample in a study of cytomegalovirus exposure and HLA in healthy donors. The assay was immunoSEQ multiplex PCR, and TCRdb's table has in-frame clones only and misses some. This repertoire shows under 90,000 clones, about 70% found once; its top ten account for approximately 7.6%. The material sequenced was PBMCs. Receptors originate from a man between 40 and 49 years old in good health and CMV-seropositive. Both conserved end residues are part of each CDR3. Each record gives: CDR3 length, D gene, clone size, V gene, J gene, CDR3 protein, CDR3 DNA. D genes are given only for firm matches. Clone size is stated in some rows and not others, as once, few, many or a class when expanded.

length: 13; D: TRBD1; size: NA; V: TRBV19; J: TRBJ1-1; CDR3: CASEDRTNTEAFF; DNA: TGTGCCAGTGAGGACAGGACGAACACTGAAGCTTTCTTT
length: 13; D: NA; size: once; V: TRBV11-3; J: TRBJ2-7; CDR3: CASSLAGVDEQYF; DNA: TGTGCCAGCAGCTTAGCGGGAGTTGACGAGCAGTACTTC
length: 13; D: NA; size: few; V: TRBV27; J: TRBJ2-3; CDR3: CASSLSITDTQYF; DNA: TGTGCCAGCAGTTTATCCATCACAGATACGCAGTATTTT
length: 13; D: NA; size: NA; V: TRBV6-6; J: TRBJ1-5; CDR3: CASSSLPNQPQHF; DNA: TGTGCCAGCAGTTCCCTCCCCAATCAGCCCCAGCATTTT
length: 18; D: TRBD1; size: few; V: TRBV28; J: TRBJ1-4; CDR3: CASSLFSDRGRRSEKLFF; DNA: TGTGCCAGCAGTTTATTTTCCGACAGGGGGCGCCGGTCGGAAAAACTGTTTTTT
length: 14; D: TRBD1; size: NA; V: TRBV5-5; J: TRBJ1-5; CDR3: CASSSQGVSQPQHF; DNA: TGTGCCAGCAGCTCCCAGGGGGTCAGTCAGCCCCAGCATTTT
length: 14; D: TRBD2; size: NA; V: TRBV30; J: TRBJ2-5; CDR3: CAWSVGGKGETQYF; DNA: TGTGCCTGGAGTGTGGGGGGGAAAGGGGAGACCCAGTACTTC
length: 14; D: NA; size: once; V: TRBV27; J: TRBJ2-7; CDR3: CASSLSGAQDEQYF; DNA: TGTGCCAGCAGTTTATCGGGGGCGCAGGACGAGCAGTACTTC
length: 13; D: NA; size: once; V: TRBV11-1; J: TRBJ2-1; CDR3: CASSLGNGNGQFF; DNA: TGTGCCAGCAGCTTGGGCAACGGGAATGGCCAGTTCTTC
length: 14; D: TRBD1; size: once; V: TRBV25-1; J: TRBJ2-3; CDR3: CASRIQGGTDTQYF; DNA: TGTGCCAGCAGAATACAGGGGGGCACAGATACGCAGTATTTT
length: 13; D: NA; size: NA; V: TRBV7-6; J: TRBJ1-1; CDR3: CASSSYWNTEAFF; DNA: TGTGCCAGCAGCTCCTACTGGAACACTGAAGCTTTCTTT
length: 15; D: TRBD1; size: NA; V: TRBV2; J: TRBJ2-5; CDR3: CARAGTGDRRETQYF; DNA: TGTGCCAGGGCCGGGACAGGGGATAGGAGGGAGACCCAGTACTTC
length: 15; D: NA; size: few; V: TRBV5-4; J: TRBJ1-1; CDR3: CASSLAPHRDGEAFF; DNA: TGTGCCAGCAGCTTGGCCCCCCACAGGGACGGTGAAGCTTTCTTT
length: 16; D: NA; size: NA; V: TRBV4-2; J: TRBJ2-1; CDR3: CASSQAPTPKLNEQFF; DNA: TGTGCCAGCAGCCAAGCGCCCACCCCCAAGCTAAATGAGCAGTTCTTC
length: 15; D: NA; size: once; V: TRBV5-1; J: TRBJ2-2; CDR3: CASSLGSGWAGELFF; DNA: TGCGCCAGCAGCTTGGGATCAGGTTGGGCCGGGGAGCTGTTTTTT
length: 15; D: TRBD1; size: NA; V: TRBV5-4; J: TRBJ1-6; CDR3: CASSRDSSYNSPLHF; DNA: TGTGCCAGCAGCAGGGACAGCTCCTATAATTCACCCCTCCACTTT
length: 15; D: TRBD1; size: NA; V: TRBV7-9; J: TRBJ1-6; CDR3: CASSTSWTGNSPLHF; DNA: TGTGCCAGCAGCACTTCTTGGACAGGCAATTCACCCCTCCACTTT
length: 13; D: NA; size: NA; V: TRBV7-8; J: TRBJ2-1; CDR3: CASSLDRGGEQFF; DNA: TGTGCCAGCAGCTTAGATAGGGGGGGTGAGCAGTTCTTC
length: 15; D: TRBD1; size: NA; V: TRBV7-8; J: TRBJ2-3; CDR3: CASSLNKGAPDTQYF; DNA: TGTGCCAGCAGCTTAAATAAGGGGGCACCCGATACGCAGTATTTT
length: 14; D: NA; size: NA; V: TRBV29-1; J: TRBJ2-3; CDR3: CSVGIGTGRDTQYF; DNA: TGCAGCGTTGGAATCGGTACGGGGAGAGATACGCAGTATTTT
length: 14; D: NA; size: NA; V: TRBV5-1; J: TRBJ2-5; CDR3: CASSWGEYQETQYF; DNA: TGCGCCAGCAGCTGGGGGGAGTACCAAGAGACCCAGTACTTC
length: 14; D: NA; size: NA; V: TRBV10-3; J: TRBJ2-1; CDR3: CAISEPSGYNEQFF; DNA: TGTGCCATCAGTGAGCCATCGGGTTACAATGAGCAGTTCTTC
length: 11; D: NA; size: few; V: TRBV5-4; J: TRBJ2-7; CDR3: CASSSSYEQYF; DNA: TGTGCCAGCAGTTCTTCCTACGAGCAGTACTTC
length: 14; D: TRBD1; size: few; V: TRBV5-1; J: TRBJ2-3; CDR3: CASRLGQDTDTQYF; DNA: TGCGCCAGCAGATTGGGACAGGACACAGATACGCAGTATTTT
length: 15; D: TRBD1; size: NA; V: TRBV7-9; J: TRBJ1-1; CDR3: CASSLGDRVFGEAFF; DNA: TGTGCCAGCAGCTTAGGAGACAGGGTTTTTGGTGAAGCTTTCTTT
length: 16; D: TRBD1; size: NA; V: TRBV27; J: TRBJ1-6; CDR3: CASSFQGQGLGSPLHF; DNA: TGTGCCAGCAGTTTTCAAGGACAGGGGCTCGGGTCACCCCTCCACTTT
length: 12; D: TRBD1; size: NA; V: TRBV6-1; J: TRBJ1-1; CDR3: CASSAQGARAFF; DNA: TGTGCCAGCAGTGCCCAGGGGGCGCGGGCTTTCTTT
length: 14; D: NA; size: NA; V: TRBV5-1; J: TRBJ1-1; CDR3: CASSLGTADTEAFF; DNA: TGCGCCAGCAGCTTGGGGACAGCCGACACTGAAGCTTTCTTT
length: 14; D: TRBD2; size: NA; V: TRBV28; J: TRBJ2-5; CDR3: CASTRTSGRETQYF; DNA: TGTGCCAGCACCCGGACTAGCGGGAGGGAGACCCAGTACTTC
length: 11; D: NA; size: NA; V: TRBV20-1; J: TRBJ2-1; CDR3: CSARPSNEQFF; DNA: TGCAGTGCTAGACCCAGCAATGAGCAGTTCTTC
length: 15; D: NA; size: NA; V: TRBV4-3; J: TRBJ2-2; CDR3: CASSQGGLDTGELFF; DNA: TGCGCCAGCAGCCAAGGCGGGCTGGACACCGGGGAGCTGTTTTTT
length: 16; D: TRBD1; size: NA; V: TRBV28; J: TRBJ1-1; CDR3: CASYVPGQGRNTEAFF; DNA: TGTGCCAGCTACGTCCCGGGACAGGGGCGGAACACTGAAGCTTTCTTT
length: 15; D: TRBD1; size: few; V: TRBV28; J: TRBJ1-4; CDR3: CASSLSTTGNEKLFF; DNA: TGTGCCAGCAGTTTATCGACGACAGGGAACGAAAAACTGTTTTTT
length: 11; D: NA; size: NA; V: TRBV18; J: TRBJ2-5; CDR3: CASSSKETQYF; DNA: TGTGCCAGCTCATCCAAAGAGACCCAGTACTTC
length: 14; D: NA; size: NA; V: TRBV29-1; J: TRBJ2-3; CDR3: CSVEATQGGDTQYF; DNA: TGCAGCGTTGAAGCCACCCAGGGGGGAGATACGCAGTATTTT
length: 15; D: NA; size: NA; V: TRBV9; J: TRBJ1-1; CDR3: CASSVSGGLNTEAFF; DNA: TGTGCCAGCAGCGTATCGGGGGGGTTGAACACTGAAGCTTTCTTT
length: 15; D: NA; size: NA; V: TRBV7-8; J: TRBJ2-5; CDR3: CASSLAHGGSETQYF; DNA: TGTGCCAGCAGCTTAGCGCACGGGGGTAGCGAGACCCAGTACTTC
length: 15; D: NA; size: few; V: TRBV5-4; J: TRBJ2-6; CDR3: CASSFKGSGANVLTF; DNA: TGTGCCAGCAGCTTCAAGGGGTCTGGGGCCAACGTCCTGACTTTC
length: 14; D: TRBD1; size: NA; V: TRBV5-1; J: TRBJ2-5; CDR3: CASTWQGAQETQYF; DNA: TGCGCCAGCACTTGGCAGGGGGCCCAAGAGACCCAGTACTTC
length: 11; D: TRBD1; size: NA; V: TRBV6-5; J: TRBJ1-1; CDR3: CASSRQGQAFF; DNA: TGTGCCAGCAGCCGACAGGGGCAAGCTTTCTTT
length: 11; D: NA; size: few; V: TRBV30; J: TRBJ2-1; CDR3: CAWSGGDEQFF; DNA: TGTGCCTGGAGTGGGGGAGATGAGCAGTTCTTC
length: 13; D: TRBD2; size: NA; V: TRBV6-5; J: TRBJ2-5; CDR3: CASNGLGQETQYF; DNA: TGTGCCAGCAACGGACTAGGCCAAGAGACCCAGTACTTC
length: 16; D: NA; size: NA; V: TRBV2; J: TRBJ1-6; CDR3: CASLGDPRSYNSPLHF; DNA: TGTGCCAGCCTAGGGGATCCGCGCTCCTATAATTCACCCCTCCACTTT
length: 16; D: NA; size: NA; V: TRBV6-6; J: TRBJ2-7; CDR3: CASSYTPTRATYEQYF; DNA: TGTGCCAGCAGTTACACACCCACGAGGGCGACCTACGAGCAGTACTTC
length: 13; D: NA; size: few; V: TRBV5-5; J: TRBJ2-5; CDR3: CASSQAIQETQYF; DNA: TGTGCCAGCAGCCAGGCTATTCAAGAGACCCAGTACTTC
length: 16; D: NA; size: NA; V: TRBV18; J: TRBJ1-6; CDR3: CASSPRQETYNSPLHF; DNA: TGTGCCAGCTCACCACGACAGGAAACCTATAATTCACCCCTCCACTTT